Following are 4 T cell receptor beta chains from one sample sequenced in a study of T-cell memory formation after mild COVID-19. Each CDR3 protein gets one entry after TCRdb re-called the 5' RACE reads with MiXCR. The top ten clones hold less than 30% of a sample with 110,000 to 150,000 distinct CDR3 sequences, 14% of them seen once. Sequenced: PBMCs or a T cell subset sorted from them (not recorded which). These TCRs come from an adult woman who had mild COVID-19 (a few samples of this study predate the infection). Cell type and time point are not known.

The rearrangement uses TRBV12-3 or TRBV12-4 and TRBJ2-2; perhaps TRBD2 as D (5 bases). Trimming left V 3 bases short and J 5 bases short, with 7 bases between. The CDR3 is 13 residues long. CDR3 coding DNA: TGTGCCAGCAGTTTGAGGGAGACCGGGGAGCTGTTTTTT. Its protein product is CASSLRETGELFF.

This clonotype came up a few times. V and J are TRBV9 and TRBJ2-7; tentatively, D is TRBD2 (6 bases). The germline V gene has CDR1 SGDLS and CDR2 YYNGEE. V was cut by 0 bases and J by 5 bases, with 15 bases left in between. CDR3 size: 15 residues. CDR3: CASSVAGGSGNEQYF. DNA for the CDR3: TGTGCCAGCAGCGTAGCTGGAGGGAGTGGAAACGAGCAGTACTTC.

The chain joins TRBV13 to TRBJ2-5; no firm D call. The CDR3 consists of 14 residues. Germline CDR1 reads PRHDT; CDR2 reads FYEKMQ (reference sequence). V gave up 2 bases and J gave up 2 bases, with 9 bases separating them. CDR3 DNA: TGTGCCAGCAGCTTAACGAGTGGGCAAGAGACCCAGTACTTC. It codes for CASSLTSGQETQYF.

V gene TRBV3-1 combines with J gene TRBJ2-7; D not resolved. V was clipped by 0 bases and J by 6 bases, with 6 bases between them. The CDR3 covers 12 residues. Germline CDR1 reads LGHDT; CDR2 reads YNNKEL (reference sequence). The DNA for the CDR3 is TGTGCCAGCAGCCAAGATCGGCCCGAGCAGTACTTC. This translates into CASSQDRPEQYF.